This TCR beta chain derives from a study of cytomegalovirus exposure and HLA in healthy donors. Sequencing was performed with immunoSEQ multiplex PCR; in TCRdb, only in-frame clones are kept and a portion is missing. The sample holds tens of thousands of clones, 90% to 95% seen once. This clonotype was sampled from a woman aged 18-29 years in good health and CMV-seronegative. Sequenced sample: PBMCs.

CDR3 protein: CASSQGYSGNTIYF. The CDR3 nucleotides read TGTGCCAGCAGTCAGGGGTACTCTGGAAACACCATATATTTT. This chain uses TRBV6-5 with TRBJ1-3; D might be TRBD1 (6 bases). Germline lookup yields CDR1 MNHEY and CDR2 SVGAGI. V lost 5 bases and J lost 0, with 8 bases in between. The CDR3 has 14 amino acids.